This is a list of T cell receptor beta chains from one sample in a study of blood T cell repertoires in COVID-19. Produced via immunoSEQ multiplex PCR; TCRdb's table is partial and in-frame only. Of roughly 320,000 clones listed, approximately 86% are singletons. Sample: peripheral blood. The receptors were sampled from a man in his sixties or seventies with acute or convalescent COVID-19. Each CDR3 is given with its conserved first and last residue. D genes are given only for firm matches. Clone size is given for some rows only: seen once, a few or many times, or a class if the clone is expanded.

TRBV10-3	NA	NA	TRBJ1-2	CAISDTSARGFGYTF	TGTGCCATCAGTGACACCTCCGCCCGGGGGTTTGGCTACACCTTC
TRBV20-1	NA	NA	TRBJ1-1	CSASPKGGVDTEAFF	TGCAGTGCTAGTCCCAAAGGAGGCGTCGACACTGAAGCTTTCTTT
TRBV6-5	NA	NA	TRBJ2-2	CASSYGGWNTGELFF	TGTGCCAGCAGTTACGGGGGGTGGAACACCGGGGAGCTGTTTTTT
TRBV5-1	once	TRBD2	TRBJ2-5	CASSFSGGQETQYF	TGCGCCAGCAGCTTCAGCGGGGGACAAGAGACCCAGTACTTC
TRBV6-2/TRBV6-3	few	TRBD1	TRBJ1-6	CASSSDRSYSPLHF	TGTGCCAGCAGTTCGGACAGGAGCTATTCACCCCTCCACTTT
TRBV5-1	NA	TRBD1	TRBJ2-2	CASSLWDRTNTGELFF	TGCGCCAGCAGCTTATGGGACAGAACGAACACCGGGGAGCTGTTTTTT
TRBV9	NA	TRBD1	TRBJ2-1	CASSVVGTDLYNEQFF	TGTGCCAGCAGCGTAGTTGGGACAGACCTATACAATGAGCAGTTCTTC
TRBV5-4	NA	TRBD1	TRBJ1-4	CASGDRSGEKLFF	TGTGCCAGCGGGGACAGGTCTGGAGAAAAACTGTTTTTT
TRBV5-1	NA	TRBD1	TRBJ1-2	CASRSGTGAFYGYTF	TGCGCCAGCAGATCCGGGACAGGGGCTTTCTATGGCTACACCTTC
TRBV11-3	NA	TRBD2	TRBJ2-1	CASSLGTSDYNEQFF	TGTGCCAGCAGCTTGGGGACTAGCGACTACAATGAGCAGTTCTTC
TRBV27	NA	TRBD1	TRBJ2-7	CASSLRTPGQSYEQYF	TGTGCCAGCAGTTTAAGAACCCCGGGACAGAGCTACGAGCAGTACTTC